Below are 6 T cell receptor beta chains sequenced from a single sample in a study of Ad26.COV2.S vaccination and SARS-CoV-2 variants. Treatment in this sample: over 15 received Ad26.COV2.S at low or high dose, single or two shots; several received placebo; per-sample allocation not given. After the first vaccine or placebo injection, samples were drawn on day 63. Clones were read by immunoSEQ multiplex PCR, and TCRdb kept only the in-frame ones, dropping some. The sample lists around 450,000 clones; around 87% were seen once. The sample in question was peripheral blood, obtained in a trial of Ad26.COV2.S vaccine versus placebo. These TCRs come from a person between 18 and 65 years old who received the Ad26.COV2.S COVID-19 vaccine or a placebo.

The V gene is TRBV7-2, the J gene TRBJ2-1; 7 bases line up with TRBD2. With V trimmed by 5 bases and J by 8 bases, 12 bases remained unmatched. The germline gives CDR1 SGHTA, CDR2 FQGNSA. There are 15 residues in the CDR3. CDR3 coding DNA: TGTGCCAGCAGCGATCAGACTAGCAATTTGGATGAGCAGTTCTTC. Its translation is CASSDQTSNLDEQFF.

V usage is TRBV10-3 and J usage is TRBJ2-3, with D unresolved. V lost 4 bases, J lost 3 bases, and 8 bases lay in between. This CDR3 spans 13 amino acids. Germline V gene data show CDR1 as ENHRY and CDR2 as SYGVKD. The CDR3, as DNA: TGTGCCATCAGTGGTTCAGGAACAGATACGCAGTATTTT. Residues: CAISGSGTDTQYF.

This chain joins TRBV7-9 and TRBJ1-6; 7 bases are shared with TRBD1. CDR3 size: 14 residues. CDR1 SEHNR and CDR2 FQNEAQ come from the germline V gene (reference sequence). Germline trimming cut 7 bases from V and 10 bases from J; bases unmatched to any gene: 10. The DNA for the CDR3 is TGTGCCAGCAATCGAGACAGGGCGCGGTCACCCCTCCACTTT. Translation: CASNRDRARSPLHF. The entire variable domain, with the rest obtained from reference TRBV7-9 and TRBJ1-6, is as follows: DTGVSQNPRHKITKRGQNVTFRCDPISEHNRLYWYRQTLGQGPEFLTYFQNEAQLEKSRLLSDRFSAERPKGSFSTLEIQRTEQGDSAMYLCASNRDRARSPLHFGNGTRLTVT.

The chain recombines TRBV15 with TRBJ2-1; D is unresolved. V lost 2 bases to trimming and J lost 9 bases, with 8 bases between them. From germline, CDR1 is LNHNV and CDR2 YYDKDF (reference sequence). This CDR3 contains 12 residues. In nucleotides, the CDR3 is TGTGCCACCAGCAGACTGAACATTGAGCAGTTCTTC. It specifies CATSRLNIEQFF. Full variable domain (outside the CDR3, taken from reference TRBV15 and TRBJ2-1): DAMVIQNPRYQVTQFGKPVTLSCSQTLNHNVMYWYQQKSSQAPKLLFHYYDKDFNNEADTPDNFQSRRPNTSFCFLDIRSPGLGDTAMYLCATSRLNIEQFFGPGTRLTVL.

V usage is TRBV4-1 and J usage is TRBJ2-7, with a weak D call TRBD2 (5 bases). CDR3 length: 14 residues. Germline assignment: CDR1 MGHRA and CDR2 YSYEKL. With 1 base removed from V and 3 bases from J, the gap between germline ends came to 10 bases. CDR3 nucleotide sequence: TGCGCCAGCAGCCAAGTTAACGGACTCTACGAGCAGTACTTC. It encodes CASSQVNGLYEQYF.

The table lists this clone with a few counts. V usage is TRBV19 and J usage is TRBJ2-1, with TRBD2 as a possible D gene (6 bases). There are 13 residues in the CDR3. Looked up from germline, CDR1 is LNHDA and CDR2 is SQIVND (reference sequence). Trimming took off 6 bases at V and 6 bases at J, with 12 bases between the two ends. CDR3 nucleotide sequence: TGTGCCAGTAGGGGGACTGGGGTCAATGAGCAGTTCTTC. Encoded protein: CASRGTGVNEQFF.